The rows below give T cell receptor beta chains drawn from one sample of a study of control samples from healthy donors and cancer patients. Sequencing was performed with immunoSEQ multiplex PCR; in TCRdb, only in-frame clones are kept and a portion is missing. This sample has about 160,000 clones, with 94% found just once. Sequencing was done on a sample of PBMCs. These receptors were obtained from a man in his sixties with colorectal cancer. CDR3s include the opening cysteine and the closing phenylalanine or tryptophan. D genes are given only for firm matches. Clone size appears in some rows only: once, few, many, or a class for an expanded clone.

V gene: TRBV12-3/TRBV12-4
D gene: .
J gene: TRBJ1-5
clone size: .
CDR3 protein: CASSTEAGPQHF
CDR3 DNA: TGTGCCAGCAGTACCGAAGCAGGGCCCCAGCATTTT

V gene: TRBV15
D gene: .
J gene: TRBJ2-5
clone size: .
CDR3 protein: CATSRERGVQETQYF
CDR3 DNA: TGTGCCACCAGCAGGGAGCGAGGGGTCCAAGAGACCCAGTACTTC

V gene: TRBV7-6
D gene: .
J gene: TRBJ2-7
clone size: .
CDR3 protein: CASSLARGYEQYF
CDR3 DNA: TGTGCCAGCAGCTTAGCGCGAGGGTACGAGCAGTACTTC

V gene: TRBV7-2
D gene: TRBD2
J gene: TRBJ2-3
clone size: few
CDR3 protein: CASSLRGGYYPDTQYF
CDR3 DNA: TGTGCCAGCAGCCTCCGGGGAGGGTACTACCCAGATACGCAGTATTTT

V gene: TRBV5-4
D gene: .
J gene: TRBJ2-1
clone size: .
CDR3 protein: CASSLGAGGYSSYNEQFF
CDR3 DNA: TGTGCCAGCAGCTTGGGAGCTGGGGGTTACAGCTCCTACAATGAGCAGTTCTTC

V gene: TRBV7-9
D gene: TRBD1
J gene: TRBJ1-2
clone size: .
CDR3 protein: CASSQGTEQWGYTF
CDR3 DNA: TGTGCCAGCAGCCAAGGGACAGAGCAGTGGGGCTACACCTTC

V gene: TRBV2
D gene: TRBD2
J gene: TRBJ2-1
clone size: .
CDR3 protein: CASSPRGGRYNEQFF
CDR3 DNA: TGTGCCAGCAGTCCGCGCGGGGGGCGCTACAATGAGCAGTTCTTC

V gene: TRBV3-1/TRBV3-2
D gene: .
J gene: TRBJ1-1
clone size: .
CDR3 protein: CASSLSWNTEAFF
CDR3 DNA: TGTGCCAGCAGCCTCTCATGGAACACTGAAGCTTTCTTT

V gene: TRBV12-3/TRBV12-4
D gene: .
J gene: TRBJ2-6
clone size: few
CDR3 protein: CASSLGGANVLTF
CDR3 DNA: TGTGCCAGCAGTTTGGGAGGGGCCAACGTCCTGACTTTC

V gene: TRBV27
D gene: TRBD1
J gene: TRBJ1-1
clone size: once
CDR3 protein: CASSPGAGGVNTEAFF
CDR3 DNA: TGTGCCAGCAGCCCAGGGGCAGGGGGGGTGAACACTGAAGCTTTCTTT

V gene: TRBV18
D gene: .
J gene: TRBJ2-7
clone size: .
CDR3 protein: CASSARQGGYEQYF
CDR3 DNA: TGTGCCAGCTCAGCCCGACAAGGGGGCTACGAGCAGTACTTC

V gene: TRBV18
D gene: TRBD1
J gene: TRBJ1-3
clone size: .
CDR3 protein: CASSPPGTGGLPGNTIYF
CDR3 DNA: TGTGCCAGCTCACCACCGGGGACAGGGGGCTTACCTGGAAACACCATATATTTT

V gene: TRBV18
D gene: TRBD2
J gene: TRBJ2-2
clone size: .
CDR3 protein: CASSPPGLAVTNTGELFF
CDR3 DNA: TGTGCCAGCTCACCACCCGGACTAGCGGTCACGAACACCGGGGAGCTGTTTTTT

V gene: TRBV6-6
D gene: TRBD2
J gene: TRBJ2-2
clone size: .
CDR3 protein: CASSLAGGRSGELFF
CDR3 DNA: TGTGCCAGCAGTTTGGCGGGGGGGCGTAGCGGGGAGCTGTTTTTT

V gene: TRBV27
D gene: .
J gene: TRBJ1-3
clone size: .
CDR3 protein: CASSLSHSSGNTIYF
CDR3 DNA: TGTGCCAGCAGTTTATCTCACAGTTCTGGAAACACCATATATTTT

V gene: TRBV5-6
D gene: .
J gene: TRBJ2-7
clone size: .
CDR3 protein: CASSLGRPYEQYF
CDR3 DNA: TGTGCCAGCAGCTTAGGACGGCCCTACGAGCAGTACTTC

V gene: TRBV5-1
D gene: .
J gene: TRBJ1-1
clone size: .
CDR3 protein: CASSNPQSMNTEAFF
CDR3 DNA: TGCGCCAGCAGCAACCCACAGTCTATGAACACTGAAGCTTTCTTT

V gene: TRBV2
D gene: TRBD2
J gene: TRBJ2-3
clone size: .
CDR3 protein: CASRRLAGGPPGTDTQYF
CDR3 DNA: TGTGCCAGCAGAAGGCTGGCGGGGGGACCCCCGGGCACAGATACGCAGTATTTT

V gene: TRBV5-5
D gene: TRBD2
J gene: TRBJ2-1
clone size: .
CDR3 protein: CASSPLAGGYNEQFF
CDR3 DNA: TGTGCCAGCAGCCCACTAGCGGGGGGATACAATGAGCAGTTCTTC

V gene: TRBV3-1/TRBV3-2
D gene: .
J gene: TRBJ2-7
clone size: .
CDR3 protein: CASTRVTETPYEQYF
CDR3 DNA: TGTGCCAGCACCCGGGTGACAGAGACCCCCTACGAGCAGTACTTC

V gene: TRBV7-2
D gene: TRBD2
J gene: TRBJ2-2
clone size: .
CDR3 protein: CASSLDPTGGLTGELFF
CDR3 DNA: TGTGCCAGCAGCTTAGACCCGACGGGGGGGCTCACCGGGGAGCTGTTTTTT

V gene: TRBV27
D gene: .
J gene: TRBJ1-1
clone size: few
CDR3 protein: CASSLSAAPNTEAFF
CDR3 DNA: TGTGCCAGCAGTTTATCGGCAGCACCGAACACTGAAGCTTTCTTT

V gene: TRBV23-1
D gene: TRBD2
J gene: TRBJ2-5
clone size: .
CDR3 protein: CASSQYGTSGGETQYF
CDR3 DNA: TGCGCCAGCAGTCAATACGGGACTAGCGGGGGGGAGACCCAGTACTTC

V gene: TRBV2
D gene: TRBD1
J gene: TRBJ1-3
clone size: .
CDR3 protein: CASIEGQGIGLSGNTIYF
CDR3 DNA: TGTGCCAGCATTGAGGGACAGGGGATAGGGCTCTCTGGAAACACCATATATTTT

V gene: TRBV9
D gene: TRBD1
J gene: TRBJ1-2
clone size: .
CDR3 protein: CASSGQGAGGYTF
CDR3 DNA: TGTGCCAGCAGCGGGCAGGGGGCGGGTGGCTACACCTTC

V gene: TRBV24-1
D gene: TRBD1
J gene: TRBJ1-2
clone size: .
CDR3 protein: CATSDFASGGRDGYTF
CDR3 DNA: TGTGCCACCAGTGATTTTGCGTCAGGGGGGCGTGATGGCTACACCTTC

V gene: TRBV6-5
D gene: TRBD1
J gene: TRBJ1-6
clone size: .
CDR3 protein: CASRGQGDSPLHF
CDR3 DNA: TGTGCCAGCAGAGGACAGGGGGATTCACCCCTCCACTTT

V gene: TRBV19
D gene: .
J gene: TRBJ1-5
clone size: once
CDR3 protein: CASIPSAGPGQPQHF
CDR3 DNA: TGTGCCAGTATTCCCTCGGCAGGGCCCGGCCAGCCCCAGCATTTT

V gene: TRBV18
D gene: TRBD1
J gene: TRBJ2-5
clone size: .
CDR3 protein: CASSPGQGGGETQYF
CDR3 DNA: TGTGCCAGCTCACCAGGACAGGGGGGCGGAGAGACCCAGTACTTC

V gene: TRBV19
D gene: .
J gene: TRBJ2-2
clone size: .
CDR3 protein: CASSWRTANTGELFF
CDR3 DNA: TGTGCCAGTAGTTGGCGGACAGCGAACACCGGGGAGCTGTTTTTT

V gene: TRBV19
D gene: .
J gene: TRBJ1-5
clone size: .
CDR3 protein: CASSMEVRGADNQPQHF
CDR3 DNA: TGTGCCAGTAGTATGGAAGTACGGGGTGCTGACAATCAGCCCCAGCATTTT

V gene: TRBV5-1
D gene: .
J gene: TRBJ2-2
clone size: .
CDR3 protein: CASSEAGVDTGELFF
CDR3 DNA: TGCGCCAGCAGCGAGGCAGGGGTCGACACCGGGGAGCTGTTTTTT

V gene: TRBV6-6
D gene: TRBD2
J gene: TRBJ2-7
clone size: .
CDR3 protein: CASRGDPWEQYF
CDR3 DNA: TGTGCCAGCCGGGGGGACCCCTGGGAGCAGTACTTC

V gene: TRBV12-3/TRBV12-4
D gene: .
J gene: TRBJ1-2
clone size: once
CDR3 protein: CASSFSQGGGYTF
CDR3 DNA: TGTGCCAGCAGTTTTTCCCAAGGGGGTGGCTACACCTTC

V gene: TRBV5-8
D gene: .
J gene: TRBJ2-6
clone size: .
CDR3 protein: CASSFSRTAGSGANVLTF
CDR3 DNA: TGTGCCAGCAGCTTTTCCCGGACGGCGGGCTCTGGGGCCAACGTCCTGACTTTC

V gene: TRBV20-1
D gene: .
J gene: TRBJ1-2
clone size: .
CDR3 protein: CSARDGYTF
CDR3 DNA: TGCAGTGCTAGAGATGGCTACACCTTC

V gene: TRBV10-3
D gene: TRBD2
J gene: TRBJ2-3
clone size: once
CDR3 protein: CAISDLAGGPPSTDTQYF
CDR3 DNA: TGTGCCATCAGTGATTTGGCGGGGGGGCCGCCTAGCACAGATACGCAGTATTTT

V gene: TRBV9
D gene: .
J gene: TRBJ2-1
clone size: .
CDR3 protein: CASSGMGVHNEQFF
CDR3 DNA: TGTGCCAGCAGCGGGATGGGAGTACACAATGAGCAGTTCTTC

V gene: TRBV10-3
D gene: .
J gene: TRBJ1-2
clone size: .
CDR3 protein: CAISESRAGRANYGYTF
CDR3 DNA: TGTGCCATCAGTGAGTCTCGGGCAGGCCGAGCTAACTATGGCTACACCTTC

V gene: TRBV6-1
D gene: .
J gene: TRBJ1-2
clone size: .
CDR3 protein: CASSERANYGYTF
CDR3 DNA: TGTGCCAGCAGTGAAAGAGCTAACTATGGCTACACCTTC

V gene: TRBV27
D gene: .
J gene: TRBJ2-5
clone size: once
CDR3 protein: CASSLGGPRTQYF
CDR3 DNA: TGTGCCAGCAGTTTAGGGGGGCCCAGGACCCAGTACTTC

V gene: TRBV4-3
D gene: .
J gene: TRBJ1-5
clone size: .
CDR3 protein: CASSLEEGGNQPQHF
CDR3 DNA: TGCGCCAGCAGCCTAGAGGAAGGGGGCAATCAGCCCCAGCATTTT

V gene: TRBV3-1/TRBV3-2
D gene: .
J gene: TRBJ1-3
clone size: .
CDR3 protein: CASSQTDTIYF
CDR3 DNA: TGTGCCAGCAGCCAAACGGACACCATATATTTT

V gene: TRBV7-2
D gene: .
J gene: TRBJ1-1
clone size: .
CDR3 protein: CASSLGGGTNTEAFF
CDR3 DNA: TGTGCCAGCAGCTTAGGGGGCGGGACTAACACTGAAGCTTTCTTT

V gene: TRBV3-1/TRBV3-2
D gene: TRBD1
J gene: TRBJ1-2
clone size: once
CDR3 protein: CASSLRTGYGYTF
CDR3 DNA: TGTGCCAGCAGCCTTCGGACAGGCTATGGCTACACCTTC

V gene: TRBV7-2
D gene: .
J gene: TRBJ2-7
clone size: .
CDR3 protein: CASSLEVGEQYF
CDR3 DNA: TGTGCCAGCAGCTTAGAAGTGGGGGAGCAGTACTTC

V gene: TRBV5-1
D gene: TRBD2
J gene: TRBJ2-2
clone size: .
CDR3 protein: CASFSGGANTDTGELFF
CDR3 DNA: TGCGCCAGCTTTAGCGGGGGGGCTAATACGGACACCGGGGAGCTGTTTTTT

V gene: TRBV6-5
D gene: .
J gene: TRBJ1-4
clone size: once
CDR3 protein: CASSLRQAANEKLFF
CDR3 DNA: TGTGCCAGCAGTTTACGACAGGCCGCTAATGAAAAACTGTTTTTT

V gene: TRBV5-1
D gene: .
J gene: TRBJ2-3
clone size: .
CDR3 protein: CASSLGSPPTDTQYF
CDR3 DNA: TGCGCCAGCAGCTTAGGTAGCCCCCCCACAGATACGCAGTATTTT

V gene: TRBV30
D gene: .
J gene: TRBJ1-1
clone size: .
CDR3 protein: CAWSVRLVAFF
CDR3 DNA: TGTGCCTGGAGTGTAAGGTTGGTGGCTTTCTTT